These 8 T cell receptor beta chains originate from one sample sequenced in a study of control samples from healthy donors and cancer patients. Assay: immunoSEQ multiplex PCR; the TCRdb copy retains only in-frame clones and omits some. The repertoire consists of 35,000 to 50,000 clones, with around 87% occurring once and the leading ten covering more than 8.5%. The sequenced sample consisted of PBMCs. These receptors were taken from a woman between 55 and 75 years old with lung cancer.

The V and J genes are TRBV24-1 and TRBJ2-1; 10 bases match TRBD1. The CDR3 covers 15 residues. V lost 4 bases, J lost 5 bases, and 4 bases stayed unmatched. Germline assignment: CDR1 KGHDR and CDR2 SFDVKD. CDR3 DNA: TGTGCCACCAGTGACTCCGGGACAGGGGACAATGAGCAGTTCTTC. It yields the protein CATSDSGTGDNEQFF.

The chain uses TRBV20-1 and TRBJ2-1, with D perhaps given as TRBD1 or TRBD2 (6 bases each). Germline CDR1 reads DFQATT; CDR2 reads SNEGSKA (reference sequence). The V end was cut by 6 bases, the J end by 8 bases, with 11 bases between. The CDR3 loop spans 11 amino acids. The CDR3 region is CSALGGYEQFF. The CDR3 bases are TGCAGTGCCCTAGGGGGGTATGAGCAGTTCTTC.

The rearrangement links TRBV19 to TRBJ1-3; 7 bases agree with TRBD1. The V and J ends lost 6 bases and 10 bases, in that order; junction bases with no gene match: 6. Germline loops: CDR1 LNHDA, CDR2 SQIVND (reference sequence). This CDR3 region has 12 residues. The CDR3 DNA follows: TGTGCCAGTAGCCATACAGGGGAGACCATATATTTT. It is translated as CASSHTGETIYF.

As for this clone: Other DNA sequences within the sample encode an identical CDR3. This chain links TRBV11-3 with TRBJ1-6; weak D call: TRBD1 (5 bases). Germline V gene data show CDR1 as SGHNT and CDR2 as YENEEA. The CDR3 is 14 residues long. Trimming took 3 bases from V and 7 from J, leaving 10 bases between them. The CDR3 region is CASSFSGVNSPLHF. The CDR3 DNA reads as TGTGCCAGCAGCTTCTCGGGGGTAAATTCACCCCTCCACTTT. Supplemented by reference TRBV11-3 and TRBJ1-6, the full variable domain reads EAGVVQSPRYKIIEKKQPVAFWCNPISGHNTLYWYLQNLGQGPELLIRYENEEAVDDSQLPKDRFSAERLKGVDSTLKIQPAELGDSAVYLCASSFSGVNSPLHFGNGTRLTVT.

The rearrangement links TRBV4-1 to TRBJ2-5, with TRBD1 matching over 10 bases. Germline V gives CDR1 MGHRA, CDR2 YSYEKL. J gave up 5 bases and V 4 bases, and 10 bases lay outside the gene matches. This CDR3 region has 16 residues. The CDR3 loop is CASSPRGQGSGETQYF. The CDR3 bases are TGCGCCAGCAGCCCGCGGGGACAGGGGAGCGGGGAGACCCAGTACTTC.

Points on this clone: This may be a read error, as it is one base from a much larger clone. This specimen includes other DNA sequences encoding the same CDR3. The chain uses TRBV5-5 and TRBJ2-5, with D possibly TRBD2 on 5 matching bases. Germline CDR1 and CDR2: SGHKS and YYEKEE (reference sequence). V was trimmed by 2 bases and J by 4 bases, leaving 15 bases between them. There are 15 residues in the CDR3. This chain's CDR3 is CASSFPREGSETQYF. In DNA form, the CDR3 reads TGTGCCAGCAGCTTCCCTAGAGAGGGTTCAGAGACCCAGTACTTC.

The sample holds one count of this clone. The chain couples TRBV4-1 to TRBJ2-7; 12 nucleotides match TRBD1. The CDR3 runs 15 residues. The germline CDR1 and CDR2 sequences are MGHRA and YSYEKL. V was pared by 4 bases and J by 2 bases, with 3 bases of the junction left unmatched. The CDR3 sequence is CASSPGTGGPYEQYF. The CDR3 nucleotides read TGCGCCAGCAGCCCCGGGACAGGGGGCCCCTACGAGCAGTACTTC.

The gene calls are TRBV9 and TRBJ2-7, with 7 bases identical to TRBD2. CDR3 length: 14 amino acids. Germline CDR1 SGDLS, CDR2 YYNGEE. J gave up 6 bases and V 1 base, and 7 bases lay outside the gene matches. CDR3 loop: CASSVSSGASEQYF. CDR3 DNA sequence: TGTGCCAGCAGCGTATCCAGCGGGGCCTCCGAGCAGTACTTC.